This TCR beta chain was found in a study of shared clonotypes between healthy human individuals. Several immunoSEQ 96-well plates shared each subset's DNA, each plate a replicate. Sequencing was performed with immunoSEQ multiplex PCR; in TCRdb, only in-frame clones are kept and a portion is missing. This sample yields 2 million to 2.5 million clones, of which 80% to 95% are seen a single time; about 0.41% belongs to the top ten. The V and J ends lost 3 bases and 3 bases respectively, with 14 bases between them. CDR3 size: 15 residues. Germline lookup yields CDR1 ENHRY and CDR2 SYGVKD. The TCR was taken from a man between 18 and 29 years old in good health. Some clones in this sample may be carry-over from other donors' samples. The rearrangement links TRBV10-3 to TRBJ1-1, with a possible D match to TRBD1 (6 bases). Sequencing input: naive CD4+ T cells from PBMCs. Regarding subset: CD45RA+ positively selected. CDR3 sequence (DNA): TGTGCCATCAGTGATAGTAGGGGGTGGGACACTGAAGCTTTCTTT. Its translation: CAISDSRGWDTEAFF.